This T cell receptor beta chain was captured by sequencing in a study of T-cell reconstitution after alpha-beta-depleted transplantation in children. V was pared by 4 bases and J by 8 bases, with 9 bases between. CDR3 length: 13 amino acids. Germline V gives CDR1 SGHTA, CDR2 FQGTGA. Unique molecular identifiers were used in preparing the TCRbeta library. TCRdb re-called the PCR reads through MiXCR, storing one row per CDR3 protein. The sample yields 350,000 to 400,000 distinct CDR3 sequences, approximately 12% seen once. This clonotype was counted only a few times. The origin of this receptor is a human donor who donated a stem cell graft to a child with Fanconi anemia. J is TRBJ1-6 and V is TRBV7-3; no definite D call. The sample here was PBMCs, taken from the stem cell graft. CDR3 sequence: CASSSNQYSPLHF. In DNA form, the CDR3 reads TGTGCCAGCAGCTCCAACCAATATTCACCCCTCCACTTT.